Following are 5 T cell receptor beta chains from one sample sequenced in a study of shared clonotypes between healthy human individuals. Measured with immunoSEQ multiplex PCR; TCRdb has only the in-frame clones, and not every one. The table includes fewer than 650,000 clones, 75% to 85% detected once. The material sequenced was PBMCs. Every receptor here comes from a woman between 40 and 50 years old in good health. Some clones in this sample may be carry-over from other donors' samples.

The chain employs TRBV7-2 and TRBJ2-5; a possible D gene is TRBD2 (6 bases). The CDR3 loop spans 15 amino acids. Between the trimmed V and J ends, which lost 4 bases and 2 bases, there was a span of 14 bases. Germline V CDR1 and CDR2: SGHTA, FQGNSA. The CDR3 protein is CASSSGPSEQETQYF. The DNA for the CDR3 is TGTGCCAGCAGCTCCGGGCCTAGCGAACAAGAGACCCAGTACTTC.

The J gene is TRBJ2-2, the V gene TRBV7-8; 8 nucleotides agree with TRBD1. Looked up from germline, CDR1 is SGHVS and CDR2 is FQNEAQ. The ends lost 6 bases at V and 5 bases at J; junction bases unmatched: 11. The CDR3 consists of 16 residues. The CDR3 sequence is CASRGPGQGGTGELFF. The CDR3 DNA reads as TGTGCCAGCAGAGGCCCTGGACAGGGCGGGACCGGGGAGCTGTTTTTT.

This rearrangement joins TRBV6-4 to TRBJ1-2; possibly TRBD1 for D (5 bases). The germline V gene encodes CDR1 MRHNA and CDR2 SNTAGT. Trimming cost V 2 bases and J 0 bases, with 22 bases left between them. The CDR3 runs 19 residues. CDR3 sequence reads: CASSDPPGAGMRANYGYTF. The CDR3 nucleotides are TGTGCCAGCAGTGACCCCCCGGGCGCAGGGATGAGAGCTAACTATGGCTACACCTTC.

The rearrangement uses TRBV15 and TRBJ2-3; D gene uncertain. Trimming shortened V by 1 base and J by 5 bases, and 4 bases separated the two germline ends. CDR3 length equals 12 residues. Germline V gene lookup returns CDR1 LNHNV and CDR2 YYDKDF (reference sequence). CDR3 residues: CATSRVEDTQYF. CDR3 DNA sequence: TGTGCCACCAGCAGAGTTGAAGATACGCAGTATTTT.

This clone was recorded many times. The chain has TRBV6-1 and TRBJ2-2, with D perhaps being TRBD1 or TRBD2 (5 bases each). CDR1 and CDR2 (germline): MNHNS, SASEGT. This CDR3 region has 15 residues. With 1 base removed from V and 1 base from J, the gap between germline ends came to 7 bases. The CDR3 here is CASSEVGENTGELFF. CDR3 bases: TGTGCCAGCAGTGAAGTGGGGGAGAACACCGGGGAGCTGTTTTTT.